The clone carrying this T cell receptor beta chain has at least ten counts. The antigen is undetermined. This specimen comes from a study of T cells after yellow fever vaccination. Findings of the study overall: Compared with primary, the secondary response was weaker and peaked at day 5, not 15. Post-booster samples contained most primary-vaccination clones (approximately 95% CD4, about 90% CD8).

5'RACE template switching added a universal primer site and UMIs to TCR cDNA. TCRdb passed the 5' RACE reads through MiXCR, listing each CDR3 protein once. The sample contains more than 200,000 distinct CDR3 sequences, 3.6% of which appear only once. Looked up from germline, CDR1 is SGHRS and CDR2 is YFSETQ. This CDR3 contains 15 residues. The germline V and J ends were trimmed by 4 bases and 0 bases, with 12 bases remaining between them. V and J are TRBV5-1 and TRBJ2-3; D remains unclear. The clonotype was recovered from a man between 18 and 29 years old who received the YFV17D yellow fever vaccine. The material was PBMCs, obtained 15 days after the yellow fever booster vaccination. CDR3 loop: CASSGLPDSTDTQYF. The CDR3 DNA reads as TGCGCCAGCAGCGGTCTACCAGACAGCACAGATACGCAGTATTTT.